This T cell receptor beta chain stems from a study of T cells in Graves' hyperthyroidism and ophthalmopathy. Study findings and constraints: Most expanded thyroid clonotypes above 0.001 recurred in blood. Progression to ophthalmopathy was predicted a median of approximately seven months early.

The CDR3 is 15 residues long. Trimming stripped 5 bases from V and 0 bases from J, with 15 bases between. CDR1 and CDR2 (germline): DFQATT, SNEGSKA (reference sequence). Based on clinical symptoms, serum thyroxine and TRAb, thyroid ultrasound and orbital computed tomography, diagnoses were reached. This clonotype was recorded at least ten times. The target antigen is unknown. Authors of the study amplified TCR beta CDR3 regions from RNA transcripts. With the HTBI primer set, the TCR CDR3 went through a first round of RT-PCR. Using its own MiXCR run on the multiplex PCR reads, TCRdb lists one record per CDR3 protein. The table shows about 720,000 distinct CDR3 sequences, with around 15% occurring only once.

The sequence came from a man aged 18 to 29 with Graves' hyperthyroidism. Sequenced material: blood. The rearrangement joins TRBV20-1 to TRBJ2-3, with D tentatively TRBD1 (6 bases). The CDR3 here is CSAPKQGTSTDTQYF. The CDR3 DNA follows: TGCAGTGCTCCTAAACAGGGAACTAGCACAGATACGCAGTATTTT.